These T cell receptor beta chains were read from a single sample in a study of control samples from healthy donors and cancer patients. Using immunoSEQ multiplex PCR, the repertoire was profiled, and TCRdb retains in-frame clones only, with some absent. Counted here are roughly 190,000 clones, about 89% occurring once; the ten biggest clones make up roughly 1.9%. Sequencing was done on a sample of blood. The receptors shown here come from a man aged 25-45 years in good health. Each CDR3 is given with its conserved first and last residue. D genes are given only for firm matches. Clone sizes are given selectively: once, few, many, or a class where the clone is expanded.

CDR3aa | CDR3nt | v_gene | d_gene | len | abundance | j_gene
CASSLGTGDEKLFF | TGTGCCAGCAGCTTAGGTACAGGGGATGAAAAACTGTTTTTT | TRBV7-9 | TRBD1 | 14 | - | TRBJ1-4
CASSIDRQADTQYF | TGTGCCAGTAGTATAGATCGTCAGGCAGATACGCAGTATTTT | TRBV19 | - | 14 | - | TRBJ2-3
CASSESGTAGEKLFF | TGCGCCAGCAGTGAGTCCGGGACCGCGGGTGAGAAACTGTTTTTT | TRBV10-1 | - | 15 | few | TRBJ1-4
CASTTERRYGYTF | TGTGCCAGCACCACGGAGAGACGCTATGGCTACACCTTC | TRBV13 | - | 13 | - | TRBJ1-2
CASSSTGGDGYTF | TGCGCCAGCAGTTCGACAGGGGGCGATGGCTACACCTTC | TRBV5-1 | TRBD1 | 13 | - | TRBJ1-2
CASSKGLRYGYTF | TGCGCCAGCAGTAAGGGACTTAGATATGGCTACACCTTC | TRBV5-1 | - | 13 | - | TRBJ1-2
CAWRAGGAYGYTF | TGTGCCTGGAGGGCAGGGGGCGCCTATGGCTACACCTTC | TRBV30 | TRBD1 | 13 | - | TRBJ1-2
CASSRDRADTEAFF | TGCGCCAGCAGCCGAGACAGGGCGGACACTGAAGCTTTCTTT | TRBV5-1 | TRBD1 | 14 | - | TRBJ1-1
CASQQDMDLGSYEQYF | TGTGCCAGCCAGCAGGACATGGACCTCGGATCCTACGAGCAGTACTTC | TRBV27 | - | 16 | - | TRBJ2-7
CASSLHTEAFF | TGCGCCAGCAGTCTACACACTGAAGCTTTCTTT | TRBV23-1 | - | 11 | - | TRBJ1-1
CASSSTGQRNTEAFF | TGTGCCAGCAGCTCGACAGGGCAGAGGAACACTGAAGCTTTCTTT | TRBV7-2 | TRBD1 | 15 | - | TRBJ1-1
CASSSQGRYEQYF | TGTGCCAGCAGCTCCCAGGGCAGGTACGAGCAGTACTTC | TRBV3-1/TRBV3-2 | - | 13 | - | TRBJ2-7
CASSIVGNSYEQYF | TGTGCCAGTAGTATAGTAGGCAACTCCTACGAGCAGTACTTC | TRBV19 | - | 14 | - | TRBJ2-7
CASKKERGYSYNEQFF | TGTGCCAGCAAGAAGGAGCGGGGCTACTCCTACAATGAGCAGTTCTTC | TRBV2 | TRBD2 | 16 | once | TRBJ2-1
CESGSVSNNEQFF | TGTGAATCCGGTAGCGTGTCGAATAATGAGCAGTTCTTC | TRBV28 | - | 13 | - | TRBJ2-1
CATSRGGTGARTGELFF | TGTGCCACCAGCAGAGGGGGTACGGGGGCGCGGACCGGGGAGCTGTTTTTT | TRBV15 | - | 17 | - | TRBJ2-2
CASTTSQGKDNSPLHF | TGTGCCAGCACCACATCACAGGGGAAGGATAATTCACCCCTCCACTTT | TRBV6-6 | TRBD1 | 16 | - | TRBJ1-6
CASSSTLWDGYTF | TGTGCCAGCAGCTCGACACTATGGGATGGCTACACCTTC | TRBV7-2 | - | 13 | - | TRBJ1-2
CARSSTNYGYTF | TGTGCCAGAAGCTCGACTAACTATGGCTACACCTTC | TRBV5-3 | - | 12 | - | TRBJ1-2
CAWGQGLVGELFF | TGTGCCTGGGGACAGGGGTTGGTCGGGGAGCTGTTTTTT | TRBV30 | TRBD1 | 13 | - | TRBJ2-2
CASRSRGGSSYNEQFF | TGTGCCAGCAGATCAAGGGGGGGCAGCTCCTACAATGAGCAGTTCTTC | TRBV7-9 | - | 16 | - | TRBJ2-1